The subject of this entry is one T cell receptor (beta chain). The data were obtained in a study of OX40 agonist ivuxolimab in advanced cancers. Sequencing used immunoSEQ multiplex PCR; TCRdb keeps in-frame clones, though not all of them. This sample carries 71,000 or so clones, just over 90% of them seen once, and the ten largest clones take less than 2.5%. Trimming pared 4 bases from V and 3 bases from J, leaving 4 bases between. This CDR3 is 12 amino acids long. Germline lookup yields CDR1 SNHLY and CDR2 FYNNEI. This receptor was identified in an adult with an advanced solid tumor such as melanoma, head and neck, liver or kidney cancer. The sequences come from CD4+ or CD8+ T cells sorted from blood, collected in a trial of the OX40 agonist ivuxolimab. The chain joins TRBV2 to TRBJ2-4; no firm D call. The CDR3 DNA is TGTGCCAGCAGTGTCGACAAAAACATTCAGTACTTC. Amino acids: CASSVDKNIQYF.